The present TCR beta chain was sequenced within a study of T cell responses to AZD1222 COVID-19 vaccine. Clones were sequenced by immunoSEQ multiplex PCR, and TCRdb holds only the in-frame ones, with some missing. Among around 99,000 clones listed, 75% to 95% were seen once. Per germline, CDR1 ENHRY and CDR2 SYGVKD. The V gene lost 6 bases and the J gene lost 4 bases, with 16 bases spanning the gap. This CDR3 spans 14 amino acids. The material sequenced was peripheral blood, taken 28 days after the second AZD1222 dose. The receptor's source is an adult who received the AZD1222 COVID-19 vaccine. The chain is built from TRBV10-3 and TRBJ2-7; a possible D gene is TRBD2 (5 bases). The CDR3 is CAIRAGLPGYEQYF. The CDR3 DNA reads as TGTGCCATCAGGGCCGGACTCCCGGGGTACGAGCAGTACTTC.